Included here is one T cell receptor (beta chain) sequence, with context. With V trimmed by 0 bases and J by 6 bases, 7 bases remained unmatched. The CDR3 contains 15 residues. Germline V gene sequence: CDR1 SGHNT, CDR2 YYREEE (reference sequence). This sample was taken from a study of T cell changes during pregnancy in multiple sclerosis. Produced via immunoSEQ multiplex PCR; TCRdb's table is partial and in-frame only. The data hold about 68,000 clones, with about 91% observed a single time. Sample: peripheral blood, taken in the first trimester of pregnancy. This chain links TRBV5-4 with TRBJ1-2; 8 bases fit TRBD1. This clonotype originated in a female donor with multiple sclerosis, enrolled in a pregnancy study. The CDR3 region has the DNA TGTGCCAGCAGCTTGGGACAGGGGTTTGGAGATGGCTACACCTTC. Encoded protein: CASSLGQGFGDGYTF.